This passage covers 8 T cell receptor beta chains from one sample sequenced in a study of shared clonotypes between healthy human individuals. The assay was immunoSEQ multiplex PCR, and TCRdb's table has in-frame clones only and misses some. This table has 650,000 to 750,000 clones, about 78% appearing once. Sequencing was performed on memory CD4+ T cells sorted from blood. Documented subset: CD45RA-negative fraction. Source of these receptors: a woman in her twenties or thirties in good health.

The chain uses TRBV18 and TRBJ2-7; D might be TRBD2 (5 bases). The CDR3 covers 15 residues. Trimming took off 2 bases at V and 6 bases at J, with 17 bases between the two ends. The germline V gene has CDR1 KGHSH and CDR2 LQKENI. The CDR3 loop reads CASSPFGQDGSEQYF. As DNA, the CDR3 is TGTGCCAGCTCACCATTCGGGCAGGATGGGAGCGAGCAGTACTTC.

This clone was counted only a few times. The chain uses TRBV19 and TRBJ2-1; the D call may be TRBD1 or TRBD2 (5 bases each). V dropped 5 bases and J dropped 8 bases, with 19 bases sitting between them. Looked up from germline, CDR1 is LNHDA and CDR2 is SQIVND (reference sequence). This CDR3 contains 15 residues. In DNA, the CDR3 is TGTGCCAGTAGTCCCTCTCCGGGACCCTTCTATGAGCAGTTCTTC. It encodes CASSPSPGPFYEQFF.

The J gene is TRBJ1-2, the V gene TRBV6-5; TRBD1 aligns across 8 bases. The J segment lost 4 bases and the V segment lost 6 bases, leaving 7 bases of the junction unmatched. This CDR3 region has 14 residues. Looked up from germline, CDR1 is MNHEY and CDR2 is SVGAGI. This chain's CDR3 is CASSHRQGSYGYTF. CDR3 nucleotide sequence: TGTGCCAGCAGCCATCGACAGGGGTCCTATGGCTACACCTTC.

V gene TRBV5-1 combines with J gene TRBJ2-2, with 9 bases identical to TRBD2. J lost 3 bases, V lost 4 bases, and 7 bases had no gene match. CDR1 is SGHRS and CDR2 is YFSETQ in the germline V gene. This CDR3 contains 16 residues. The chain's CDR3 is CASSGGTSRYTGELFF. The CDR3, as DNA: TGCGCCAGCAGCGGGGGGACTAGCCGATACACCGGGGAGCTGTTTTTT.

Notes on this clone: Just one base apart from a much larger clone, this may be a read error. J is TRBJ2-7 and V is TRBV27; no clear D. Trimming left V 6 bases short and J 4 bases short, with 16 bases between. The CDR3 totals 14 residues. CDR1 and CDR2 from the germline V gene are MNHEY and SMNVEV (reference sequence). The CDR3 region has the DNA TGTGCCAGCAGCTACAGAGGCATGGAGTACGAGCAGTACTTC. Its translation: CASSYRGMEYEQYF.

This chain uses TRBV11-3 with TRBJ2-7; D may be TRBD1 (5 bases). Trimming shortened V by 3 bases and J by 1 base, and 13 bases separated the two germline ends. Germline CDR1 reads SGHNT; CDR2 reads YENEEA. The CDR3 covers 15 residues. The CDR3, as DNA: TGTGCCAGCAGCTTGTCAGCAGGGTCTTCCTACGAGCAGTACTTC. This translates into CASSLSAGSSYEQYF.

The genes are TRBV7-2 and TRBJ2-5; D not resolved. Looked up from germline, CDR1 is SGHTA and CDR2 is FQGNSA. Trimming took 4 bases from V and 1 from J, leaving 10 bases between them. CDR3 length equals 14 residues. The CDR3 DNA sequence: TGTGCCAGCAGCTCCGGCGCCTTCCAAGAGACCCAGTACTTC. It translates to CASSSGAFQETQYF.

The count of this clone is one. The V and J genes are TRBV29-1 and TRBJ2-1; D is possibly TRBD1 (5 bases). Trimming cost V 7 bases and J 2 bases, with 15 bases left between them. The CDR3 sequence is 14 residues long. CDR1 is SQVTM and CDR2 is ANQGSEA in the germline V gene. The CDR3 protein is CSAETAKTYNEQFF. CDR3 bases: TGCAGCGCCGAGACAGCGAAGACCTACAATGAGCAGTTCTTC.